Each of the 17 T cell receptor beta chains below was sequenced from the same sample in a study of blood T cell repertoires in COVID-19. The table came from immunoSEQ multiplex PCR; TCRdb's copy has only in-frame clones and leaves some out. Of under 300,000 clones in the sample, 80% to 90% were seen once. The specimen was PBMCs or T cells enriched from blood (not recorded which). These receptors originate from a woman aged 18-29 years who had recovered from COVID-19.

The chain joins TRBV28 to TRBJ1-2; maybe TRBD1 (5 bases). The CDR3 consists of 17 residues. The ends were cut back, 6 bases at V and 1 base at J, with 21 bases in the middle. Germline values: CDR1 MDHEN, CDR2 SYDVKM. CDR3 sequence reads: CASRSPRERGLNYGYTF. CDR3 DNA sequence: TGTGCCAGCAGAAGTCCTAGAGAAAGGGGCCTTAACTATGGCTACACCTTC.

This rearrangement joins TRBV4-2 to TRBJ2-7; D gene ambiguous. Trimming took off 0 bases at V and 6 bases at J, with 12 bases between the two ends. The CDR3 runs to 14 residues. In germline, CDR1 is LGHNA, CDR2 YNFKEQ. The CDR3 DNA reads as TGTGCCAGCAGCCAAGACCGGAGAGGCTTCGAGCAGTACTTC. This encodes CASSQDRRGFEQYF.

V gene TRBV7-2 combines with J gene TRBJ1-1; TRBD1 might be the D (6 bases). Trimming shortened V by 5 bases and J by 7 bases, and 20 bases separated the two germline ends. Germline values: CDR1 SGHTA, CDR2 FQGNSA. The CDR3 contains 15 residues. This CDR3 reads CASSPQRVRGGEAFF. DNA for the CDR3: TGTGCCAGCAGCCCTCAAAGGGTCAGGGGCGGTGAAGCTTTCTTT.

V usage is TRBV9 and J usage is TRBJ2-2, with unresolved D. Germline CDR1 reads SGDLS; CDR2 reads YYNGEE. V lost 1 base and J lost 4, with 8 bases in between. The CDR3 length is 14 residues. Written as DNA, the CDR3 is TGTGCCAGCAGCGTAATTGGCTCCACCGGGGAGCTGTTTTTT. It is translated as CASSVIGSTGELFF. The complete variable domain, with remaining parts taken from reference TRBV9 and TRBJ2-2, reads DSGVTQTPKHLITATGQRVTLRCSPRSGDLSVYWYQQSLDQGLQFLIQYYNGEERAKGNILERFSAQQFPDLHSELNLSSLELGDSALYFCASSVIGSTGELFFGEGSRLTVL.

This chain uses TRBV7-9 with TRBJ1-3; D not certain. Germline V gene data show CDR1 as SEHNR and CDR2 as FQNEAQ (reference sequence). This CDR3 is 13 amino acids long. V was pared by 1 base and J by 1 base, with 2 bases between. CDR3 sequence (DNA): TGTGCCAGCAGCTTAGTATCTGGAAACACCATATATTTT. Its translation: CASSLVSGNTIYF.

This clone was observed once. V gene TRBV28 combines with J gene TRBJ2-7, with 7 bases aligning to TRBD1. The CDR3 consists of 15 residues. Germline V gives CDR1 MDHEN, CDR2 SYDVKM. With V trimmed by 4 bases and J by 7 bases, 13 bases remained unmatched. CDR3 coding DNA: TGTGCCAGCAGTTCTCCCGGGACAGCGACGGGGGAGCAGTACTTC. Its protein product is CASSSPGTATGEQYF.

This chain connects TRBV5-1 to TRBJ1-6; 7 positions agree with TRBD1. The CDR3 spans 14 residues. CDR1 is SGHRS and CDR2 is YFSETQ in the germline V gene. J lost 7 bases, V lost 1 base, and 2 bases had no gene match. CDR3 coding DNA: TGCGCCAGCAGCTTGACAGGGGTAAATTCACCCCTCCACTTT. It translates to CASSLTGVNSPLHF.

The CDR3 DNA reads as TGTGCCAGCAGTTACTCGGGGGACAGAGATTCACCCCTCCACTTT. Its protein is CASSYSGDRDSPLHF. The chain employs TRBV6-5 and TRBJ1-6; 7 nucleotides align to TRBD1. The CDR3 spans 15 residues. The V and J ends lost 0 bases and 8 bases, in that order; junction bases with no gene match: 4. Germline CDR1 reads MNHEY; CDR2 reads SVGAGI.

V and J are TRBV7-2 and TRBJ2-2, with D possibly being TRBD2 (5 bases). Looked up from germline, CDR1 is SGHTA and CDR2 is FQGNSA. Trimming took 6 bases from V and 0 from J, leaving 14 bases between them. There are 16 residues in the CDR3. In DNA, the CDR3 is TGTGCCAGCAGTAATCAGCGGACCGCGAACACCGGGGAGCTGTTTTTT. This translates into CASSNQRTANTGELFF.

The rearrangement uses TRBV6-6 and TRBJ1-3; D perhaps matches TRBD1 (6 bases). CDR1 is MNHNY and CDR2 is SVGAGI in the germline V gene (reference sequence). CDR3 length equals 16 residues. The V end was cut by 7 bases, the J end by 0 bases, with 16 bases between. The CDR3 is CASTGLGQNSGNTIYF. The CDR3 region has the DNA TGTGCCAGCACCGGATTAGGACAGAACTCTGGAAACACCATATATTTT.

This chain links TRBV5-8 with TRBJ2-5, with 9 nucleotides matching TRBD2. With 2 bases clipped from V and 1 base from J, the junction kept 3 bases outside the gene matches. CDR3 length: 15 residues. Germline CDR1 is SGHTS and CDR2 is YDEGEE. The CDR3 loop reads CASSFLAGTQETQYF. The CDR3 nucleotides read TGTGCCAGCAGCTTTCTAGCGGGGACCCAAGAGACCCAGTACTTC.

The gene calls are TRBV7-9 and TRBJ1-4; D is unclear. CDR1 is SEHNR, CDR2 FQNEAQ, per germline (reference sequence). V was pared by 5 bases and J by 4 bases, with 14 bases between. The CDR3 is 15 residues long. CDR3 region: CASSPPRRSNEKLFF. DNA for the CDR3: TGTGCCAGCAGCCCCCCCCGGCGGAGTAATGAAAAACTGTTTTTT.

This chain joins TRBV28 and TRBJ2-7; possible D gene TRBD2, 6 bases. CDR3 size: 12 residues. V gave up 5 bases and J gave up 6 bases, with 11 bases separating them. From germline, CDR1 is MDHEN and CDR2 SYDVKM. The CDR3 sequence is CASSLGTLEQYF. CDR3 nucleotide sequence: TGTGCCAGCAGTCTCGGGACTCTCGAGCAGTACTTC.

V and J are TRBV9 and TRBJ1-1; possibly TRBD1 for D (6 bases). This CDR3 is built from 14 residues. V gave up 6 bases and J gave up 0 bases, with 12 bases separating them. Germline V gene data show CDR1 as SGDLS and CDR2 as YYNGEE. This CDR3 is CASTQGLMNTEAFF. For the CDR3, the DNA is TGTGCCAGCACACAGGGCCTAATGAACACTGAAGCTTTCTTT.

The V call is TRBV24-1, the J call TRBJ2-4; TRBD1 matches at 10 bases. The length of the CDR3 is 15 residues. V lost 3 bases to trimming and J lost 7 bases; unmatched junction nucleotides: 5. From germline, CDR1 is KGHDR and CDR2 SFDVKD. CDR3 amino acids: CATSDPTGGRNIQYF. The CDR3 DNA is TGTGCCACCAGTGATCCGACAGGGGGCCGGAACATTCAGTACTTC.

The chain is built from TRBV5-1 and TRBJ2-7; 10 bases agree with TRBD2. The CDR3 is made up of 14 amino acids. The germline gives CDR1 SGHRS, CDR2 YFSETQ. Trimming cost V 4 bases and J 4 bases; bases outside gene matches: 5. CDR3 nucleotide sequence: TGCGCCAGCAGCATACCGACTAGCGGGTACGAGCAGTACTTC. Translated, it gives CASSIPTSGYEQYF. The full variable domain, rest sourced from reference TRBV5-1 and TRBJ2-7, is KAGVTQTPRYLIKTRGQQVTLSCSPISGHRSVSWYQQTPGQGLQFLFEYFSETQRNKGNFPGRFSGRQFSNSRSEMNVSTLELGDSALYLCASSIPTSGYEQYFGPGTRLTVT.

The genes are TRBV10-3 and TRBJ1-1; D unclear. This CDR3 has 13 amino acids. The germline gives CDR1 ENHRY, CDR2 SYGVKD. V dropped 8 bases and J dropped 3 bases, with 13 bases sitting between them. The CDR3 here is CAIRFGGDTEAFF. DNA for the CDR3: TGTGCCATCCGGTTTGGTGGAGACACTGAAGCTTTCTTT.